This T cell receptor beta chain appears in the sequencing data of a study of blood T cell repertoires in COVID-19. The germline gives CDR1 SGHNT, CDR2 YYREEE (reference sequence). Unmatched junction bases numbered 4, after V lost 3 bases and J lost 8 bases. The CDR3 is 13 amino acids. Measured with immunoSEQ multiplex PCR; TCRdb has only the in-frame clones, and not every one. This table has some 290,000 clones, about four fifths appearing once. The chain combines TRBV5-4 with TRBJ1-4; the match to TRBD1 covers 7 bases. Source material: peripheral blood. The receptor was derived from an older woman with active or convalescent COVID-19. CDR3 sequence reads: CASSSEQGEKLFF. In DNA form, the CDR3 reads TGTGCCAGCAGCTCAGAACAGGGGGAAAAACTGTTTTTT.